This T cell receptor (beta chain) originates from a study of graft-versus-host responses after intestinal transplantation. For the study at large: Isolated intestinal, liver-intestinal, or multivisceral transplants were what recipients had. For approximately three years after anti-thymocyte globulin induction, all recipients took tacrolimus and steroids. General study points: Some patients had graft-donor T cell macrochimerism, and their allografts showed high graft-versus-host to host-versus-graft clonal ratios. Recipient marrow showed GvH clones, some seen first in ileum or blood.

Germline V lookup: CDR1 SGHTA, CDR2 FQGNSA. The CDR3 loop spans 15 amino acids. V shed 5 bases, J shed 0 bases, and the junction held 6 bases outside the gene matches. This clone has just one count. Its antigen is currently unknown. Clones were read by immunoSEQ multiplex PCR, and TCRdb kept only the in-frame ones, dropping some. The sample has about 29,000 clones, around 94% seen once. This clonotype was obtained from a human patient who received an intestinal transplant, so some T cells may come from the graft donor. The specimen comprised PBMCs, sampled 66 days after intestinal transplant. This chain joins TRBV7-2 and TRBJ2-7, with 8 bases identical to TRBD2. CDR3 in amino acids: CASSQGLVFSYEQYF. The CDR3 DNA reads TGTGCCAGCAGCCAGGGACTAGTTTTCTCCTACGAGCAGTACTTC.